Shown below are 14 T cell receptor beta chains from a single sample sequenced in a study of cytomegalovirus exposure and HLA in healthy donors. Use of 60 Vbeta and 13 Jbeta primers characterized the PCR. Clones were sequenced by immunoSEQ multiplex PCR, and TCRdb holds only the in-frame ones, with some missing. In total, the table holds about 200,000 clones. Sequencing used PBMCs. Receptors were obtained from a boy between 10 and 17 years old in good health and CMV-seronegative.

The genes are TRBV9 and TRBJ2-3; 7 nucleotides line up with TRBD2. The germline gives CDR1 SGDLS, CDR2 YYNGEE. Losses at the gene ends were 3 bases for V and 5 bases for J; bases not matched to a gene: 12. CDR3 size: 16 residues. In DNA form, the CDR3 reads TGTGCCAGCAGCGGGCAGGGCGGGGGTTACCTAGATACGCAGTATTTT. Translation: CASSGQGGGYLDTQYF.

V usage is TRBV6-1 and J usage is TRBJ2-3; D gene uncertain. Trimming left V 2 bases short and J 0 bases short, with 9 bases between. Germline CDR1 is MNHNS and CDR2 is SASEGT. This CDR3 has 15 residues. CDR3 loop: CASSERIGSTDTQYF. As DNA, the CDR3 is TGTGCCAGCAGTGAAAGGATCGGGAGCACAGATACGCAGTATTTT.

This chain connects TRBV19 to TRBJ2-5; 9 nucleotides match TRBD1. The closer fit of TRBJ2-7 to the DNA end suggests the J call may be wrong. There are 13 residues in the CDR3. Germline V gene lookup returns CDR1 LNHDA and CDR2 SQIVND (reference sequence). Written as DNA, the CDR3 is TGTGCCAGTAGTTGGGACAGGGACTACGAGCAGTACTTC. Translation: CASSWDRDYEQYF.

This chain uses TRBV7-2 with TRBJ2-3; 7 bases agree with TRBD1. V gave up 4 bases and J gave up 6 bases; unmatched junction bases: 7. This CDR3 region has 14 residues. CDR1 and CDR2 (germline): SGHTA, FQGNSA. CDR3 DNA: TGTGCCAGCAGCTCAACACAGGGGACCGATACGCAGTATTTT. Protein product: CASSSTQGTDTQYF.

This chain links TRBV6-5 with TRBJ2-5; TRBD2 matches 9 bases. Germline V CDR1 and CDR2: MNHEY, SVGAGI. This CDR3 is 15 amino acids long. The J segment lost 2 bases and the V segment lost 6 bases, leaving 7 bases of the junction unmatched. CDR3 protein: CASSGSSGTQETQYF. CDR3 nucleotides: TGTGCCAGCAGCGGCTCTAGCGGGACTCAAGAGACCCAGTACTTC.

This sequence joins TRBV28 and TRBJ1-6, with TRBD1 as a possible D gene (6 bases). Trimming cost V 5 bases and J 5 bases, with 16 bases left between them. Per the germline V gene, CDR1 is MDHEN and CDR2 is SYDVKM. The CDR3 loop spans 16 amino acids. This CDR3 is CASSPQGEGDNSPLHF. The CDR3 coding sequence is TGTGCCAGCAGTCCCCAAGGTGAGGGGGATAATTCACCCCTCCACTTT.

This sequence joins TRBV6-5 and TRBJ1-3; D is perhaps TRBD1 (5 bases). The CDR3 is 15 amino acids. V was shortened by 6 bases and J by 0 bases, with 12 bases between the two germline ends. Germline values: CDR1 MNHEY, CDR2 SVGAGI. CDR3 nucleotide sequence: TGTGCCAGCAGCCCTGACAGATACTCTGGAAACACCATATATTTT. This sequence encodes CASSPDRYSGNTIYF.

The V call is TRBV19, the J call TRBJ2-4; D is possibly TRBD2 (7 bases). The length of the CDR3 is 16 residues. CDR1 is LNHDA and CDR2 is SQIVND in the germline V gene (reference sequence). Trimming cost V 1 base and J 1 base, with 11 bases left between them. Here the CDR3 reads CASSIAGRGAKNIQYF. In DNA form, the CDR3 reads TGTGCCAGTAGTATAGCGGGGAGGGGGGCCAAAAACATTCAGTACTTC. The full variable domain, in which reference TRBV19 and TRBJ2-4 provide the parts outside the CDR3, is DGGITQSPKYLFRKEGQNVTLSCEQNLNHDAMYWYRQDPGQGLRLIYYSQIVNDFQKGDIAEGYSVSREKKESFPLTVTSAQKNPTAFYLCASSIAGRGAKNIQYFGAGTRLSVL.

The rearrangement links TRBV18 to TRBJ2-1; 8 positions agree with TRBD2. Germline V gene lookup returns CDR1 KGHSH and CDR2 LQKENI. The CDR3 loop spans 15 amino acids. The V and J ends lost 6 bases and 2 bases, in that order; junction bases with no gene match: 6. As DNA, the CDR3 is TGTGCCAGCTCCCTTGGTAGCGGGGCCTACAATGAGCAGTTCTTC. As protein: CASSLGSGAYNEQFF.

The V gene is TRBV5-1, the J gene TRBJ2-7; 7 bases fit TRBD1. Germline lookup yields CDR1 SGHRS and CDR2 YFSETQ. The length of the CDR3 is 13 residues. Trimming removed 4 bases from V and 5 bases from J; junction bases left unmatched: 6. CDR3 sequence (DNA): TGCGCCAGCAGCAGGGACAGCTTGAACGAGCAGTACTTC. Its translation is CASSRDSLNEQYF.

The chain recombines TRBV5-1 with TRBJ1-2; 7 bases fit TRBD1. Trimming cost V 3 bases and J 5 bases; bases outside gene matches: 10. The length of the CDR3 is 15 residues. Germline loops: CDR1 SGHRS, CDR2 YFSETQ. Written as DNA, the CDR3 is TGCGCCAGCAGCTCAAACACCGGGACAGCGTATGGCTACACCTTC. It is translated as CASSSNTGTAYGYTF.

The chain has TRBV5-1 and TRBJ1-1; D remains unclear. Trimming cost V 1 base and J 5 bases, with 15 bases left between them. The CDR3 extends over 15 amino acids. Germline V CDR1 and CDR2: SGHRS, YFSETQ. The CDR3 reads CASSLSSGITTEAFF. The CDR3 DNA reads TGCGCCAGCAGCTTGTCGTCCGGTATTACGACTGAAGCTTTCTTT. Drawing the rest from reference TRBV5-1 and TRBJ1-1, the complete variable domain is KAGVTQTPRYLIKTRGQQVTLSCSPISGHRSVSWYQQTPGQGLQFLFEYFSETQRNKGNFPGRFSGRQFSNSRSEMNVSTLELGDSALYLCASSLSSGITTEAFFGQGTRLTVV.

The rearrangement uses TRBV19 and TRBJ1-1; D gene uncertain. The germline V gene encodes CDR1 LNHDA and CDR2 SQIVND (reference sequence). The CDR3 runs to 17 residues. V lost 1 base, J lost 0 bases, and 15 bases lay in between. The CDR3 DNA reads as TGTGCCAGTAGTATAGCTCGGGGAATAATTATGAACACTGAAGCTTTCTTT. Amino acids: CASSIARGIIMNTEAFF.

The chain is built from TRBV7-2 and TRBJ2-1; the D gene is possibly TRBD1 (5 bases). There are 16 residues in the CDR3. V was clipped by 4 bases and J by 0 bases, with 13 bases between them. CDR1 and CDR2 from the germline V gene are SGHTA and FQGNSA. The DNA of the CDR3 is TGTGCCAGCAGCTCCATAACAGGATACTCCTACAATGAGCAGTTCTTC. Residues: CASSSITGYSYNEQFF.